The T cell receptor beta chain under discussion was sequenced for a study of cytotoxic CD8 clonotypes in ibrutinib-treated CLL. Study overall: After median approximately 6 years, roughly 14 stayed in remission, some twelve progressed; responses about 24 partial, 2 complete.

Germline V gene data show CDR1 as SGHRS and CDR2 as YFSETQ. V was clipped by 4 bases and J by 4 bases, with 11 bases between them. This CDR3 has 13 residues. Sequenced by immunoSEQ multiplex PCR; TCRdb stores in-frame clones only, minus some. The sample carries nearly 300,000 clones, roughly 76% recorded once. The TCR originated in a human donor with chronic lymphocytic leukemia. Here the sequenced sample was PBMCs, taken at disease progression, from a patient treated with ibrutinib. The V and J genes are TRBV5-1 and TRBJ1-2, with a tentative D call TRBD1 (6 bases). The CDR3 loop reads CASSATGTYGYTF. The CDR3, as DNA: TGCGCCAGCAGCGCTACAGGGACCTATGGCTACACCTTC.